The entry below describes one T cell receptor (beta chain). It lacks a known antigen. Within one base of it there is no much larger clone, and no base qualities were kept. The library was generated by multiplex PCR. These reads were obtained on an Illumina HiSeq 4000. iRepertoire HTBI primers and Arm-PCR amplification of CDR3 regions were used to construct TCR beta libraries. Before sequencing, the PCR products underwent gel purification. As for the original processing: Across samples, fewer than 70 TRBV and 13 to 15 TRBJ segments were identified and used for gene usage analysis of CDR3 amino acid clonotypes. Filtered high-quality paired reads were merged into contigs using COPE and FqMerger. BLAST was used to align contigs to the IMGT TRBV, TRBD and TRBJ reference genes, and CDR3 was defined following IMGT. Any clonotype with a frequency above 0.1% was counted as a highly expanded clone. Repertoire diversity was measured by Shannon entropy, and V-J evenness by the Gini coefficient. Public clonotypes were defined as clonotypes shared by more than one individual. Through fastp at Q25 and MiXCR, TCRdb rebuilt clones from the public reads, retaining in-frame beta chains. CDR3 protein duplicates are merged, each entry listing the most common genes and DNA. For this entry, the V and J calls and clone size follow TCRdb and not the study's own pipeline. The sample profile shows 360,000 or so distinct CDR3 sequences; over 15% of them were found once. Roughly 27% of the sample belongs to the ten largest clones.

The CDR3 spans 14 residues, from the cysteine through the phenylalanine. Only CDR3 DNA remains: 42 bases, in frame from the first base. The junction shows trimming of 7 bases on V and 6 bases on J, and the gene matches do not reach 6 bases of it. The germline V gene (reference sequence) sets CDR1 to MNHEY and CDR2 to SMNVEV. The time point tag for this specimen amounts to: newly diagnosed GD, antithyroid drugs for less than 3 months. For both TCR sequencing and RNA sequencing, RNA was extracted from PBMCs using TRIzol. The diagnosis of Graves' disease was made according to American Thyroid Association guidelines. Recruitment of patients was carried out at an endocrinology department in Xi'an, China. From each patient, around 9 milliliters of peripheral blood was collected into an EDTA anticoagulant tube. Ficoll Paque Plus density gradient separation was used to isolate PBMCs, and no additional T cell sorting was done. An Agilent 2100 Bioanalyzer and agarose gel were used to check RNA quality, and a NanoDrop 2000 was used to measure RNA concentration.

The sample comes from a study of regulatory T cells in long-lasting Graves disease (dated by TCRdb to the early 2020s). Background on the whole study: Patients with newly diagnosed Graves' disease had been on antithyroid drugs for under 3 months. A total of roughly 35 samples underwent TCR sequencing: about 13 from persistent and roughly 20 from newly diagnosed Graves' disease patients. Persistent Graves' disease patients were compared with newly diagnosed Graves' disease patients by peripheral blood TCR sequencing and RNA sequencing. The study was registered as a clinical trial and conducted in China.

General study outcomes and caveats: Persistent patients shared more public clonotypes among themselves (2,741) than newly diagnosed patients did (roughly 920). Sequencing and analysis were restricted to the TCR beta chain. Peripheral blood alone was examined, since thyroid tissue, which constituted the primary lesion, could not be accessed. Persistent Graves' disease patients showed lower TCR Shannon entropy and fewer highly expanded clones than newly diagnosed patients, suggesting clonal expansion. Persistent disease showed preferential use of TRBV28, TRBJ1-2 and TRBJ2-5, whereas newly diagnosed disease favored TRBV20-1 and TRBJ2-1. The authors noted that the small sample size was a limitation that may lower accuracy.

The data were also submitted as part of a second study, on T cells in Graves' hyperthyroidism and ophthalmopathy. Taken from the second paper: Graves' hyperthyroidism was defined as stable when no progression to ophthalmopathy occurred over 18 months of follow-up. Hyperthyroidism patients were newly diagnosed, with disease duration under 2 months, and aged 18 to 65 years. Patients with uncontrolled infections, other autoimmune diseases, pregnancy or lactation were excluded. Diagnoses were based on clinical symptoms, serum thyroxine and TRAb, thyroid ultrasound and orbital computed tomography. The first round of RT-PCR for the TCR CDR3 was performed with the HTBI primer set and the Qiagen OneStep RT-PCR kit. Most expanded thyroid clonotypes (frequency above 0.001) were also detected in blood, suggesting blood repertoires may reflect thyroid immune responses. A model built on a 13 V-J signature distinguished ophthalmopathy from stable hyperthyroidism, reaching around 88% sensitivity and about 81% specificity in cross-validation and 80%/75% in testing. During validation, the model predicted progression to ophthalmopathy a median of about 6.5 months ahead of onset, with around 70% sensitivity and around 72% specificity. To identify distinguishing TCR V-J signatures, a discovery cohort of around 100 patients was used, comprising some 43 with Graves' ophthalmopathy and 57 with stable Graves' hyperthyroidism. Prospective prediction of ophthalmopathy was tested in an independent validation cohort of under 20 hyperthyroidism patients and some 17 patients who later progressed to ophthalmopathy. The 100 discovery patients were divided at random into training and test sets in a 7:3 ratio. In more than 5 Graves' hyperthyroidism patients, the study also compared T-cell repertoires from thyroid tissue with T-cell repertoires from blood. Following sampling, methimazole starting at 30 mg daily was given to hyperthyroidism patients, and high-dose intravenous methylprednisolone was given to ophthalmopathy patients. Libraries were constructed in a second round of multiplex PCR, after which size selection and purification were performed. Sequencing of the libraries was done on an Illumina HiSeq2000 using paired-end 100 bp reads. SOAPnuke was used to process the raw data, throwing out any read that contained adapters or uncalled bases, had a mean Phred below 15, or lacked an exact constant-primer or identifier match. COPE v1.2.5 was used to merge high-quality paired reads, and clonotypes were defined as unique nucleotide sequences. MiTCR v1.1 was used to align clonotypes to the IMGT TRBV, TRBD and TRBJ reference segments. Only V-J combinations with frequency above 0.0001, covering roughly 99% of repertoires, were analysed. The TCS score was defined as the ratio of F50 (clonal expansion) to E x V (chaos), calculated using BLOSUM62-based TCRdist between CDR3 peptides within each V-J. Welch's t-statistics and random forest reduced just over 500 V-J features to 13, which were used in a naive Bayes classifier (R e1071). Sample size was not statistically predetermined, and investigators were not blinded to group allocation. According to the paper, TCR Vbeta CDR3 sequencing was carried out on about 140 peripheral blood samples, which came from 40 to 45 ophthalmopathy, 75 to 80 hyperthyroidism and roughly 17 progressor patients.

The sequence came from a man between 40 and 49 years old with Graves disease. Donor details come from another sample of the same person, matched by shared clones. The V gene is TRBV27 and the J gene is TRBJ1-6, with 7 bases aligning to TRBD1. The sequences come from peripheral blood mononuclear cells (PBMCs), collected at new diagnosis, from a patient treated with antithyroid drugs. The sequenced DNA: TGTGCCAGCACCAAGACAGGGTCTAATTCACCCCTCCACTTT. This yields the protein CASTKTGSNSPLHF.